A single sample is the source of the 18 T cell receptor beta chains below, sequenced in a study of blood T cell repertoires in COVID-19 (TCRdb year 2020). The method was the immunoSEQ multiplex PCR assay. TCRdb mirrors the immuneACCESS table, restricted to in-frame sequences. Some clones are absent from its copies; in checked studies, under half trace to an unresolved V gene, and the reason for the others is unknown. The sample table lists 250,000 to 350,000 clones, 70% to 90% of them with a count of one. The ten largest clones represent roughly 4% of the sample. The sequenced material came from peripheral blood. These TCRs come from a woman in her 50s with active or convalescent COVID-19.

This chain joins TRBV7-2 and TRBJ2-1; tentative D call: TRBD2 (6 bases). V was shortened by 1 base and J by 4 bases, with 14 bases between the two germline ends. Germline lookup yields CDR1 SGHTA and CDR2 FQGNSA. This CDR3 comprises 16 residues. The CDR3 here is CASSLGGGSGYNEQFF. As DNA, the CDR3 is TGTGCCAGCAGCTTAGGGGGTGGTAGCGGTTACAATGAGCAGTTCTTC.

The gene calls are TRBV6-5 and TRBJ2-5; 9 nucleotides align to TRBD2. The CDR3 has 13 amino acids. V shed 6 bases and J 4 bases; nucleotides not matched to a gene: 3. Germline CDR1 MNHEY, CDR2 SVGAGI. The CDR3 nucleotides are TGTGCCAGCAGGAGAGCGGGAGGAGAGACCCAGTACTTC. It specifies CASRRAGGETQYF.

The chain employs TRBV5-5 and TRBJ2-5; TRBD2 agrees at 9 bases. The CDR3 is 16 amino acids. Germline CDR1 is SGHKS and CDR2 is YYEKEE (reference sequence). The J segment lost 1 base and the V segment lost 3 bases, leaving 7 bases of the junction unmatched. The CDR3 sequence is CASSSERGALQETQYF. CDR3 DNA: TGTGCCAGCAGCTCCGAGCGGGGGGCCCTCCAAGAGACCCAGTACTTC.

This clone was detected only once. DNA for the CDR3: TGTGCCAGCAGCTTGGACAGCATGAACACTGAAGCTTTCTTT. Amino acids: CASSLDSMNTEAFF. The gene calls are TRBV7-3 and TRBJ1-1; D might be TRBD1 (6 bases). V lost 3 bases, J lost 0 bases, and 8 bases lay in between. The germline V gene encodes CDR1 SGHTA and CDR2 FQGTGA. The CDR3 extends over 14 amino acids.

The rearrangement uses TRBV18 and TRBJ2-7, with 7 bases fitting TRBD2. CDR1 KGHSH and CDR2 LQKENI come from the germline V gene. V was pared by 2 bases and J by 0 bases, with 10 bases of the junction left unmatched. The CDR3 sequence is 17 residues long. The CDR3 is CASSPSRDYTFSYEQYF. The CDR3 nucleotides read TGTGCCAGCTCACCATCCCGGGACTATACTTTCTCCTACGAGCAGTACTTC.

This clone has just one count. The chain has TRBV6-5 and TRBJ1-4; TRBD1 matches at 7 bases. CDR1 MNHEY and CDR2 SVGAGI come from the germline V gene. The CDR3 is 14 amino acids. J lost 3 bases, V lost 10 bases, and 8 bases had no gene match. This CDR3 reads CATGRGLPNEKLFF. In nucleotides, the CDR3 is TGTGCCACCGGGAGGGGGCTCCCTAATGAAAAACTGTTTTTT.

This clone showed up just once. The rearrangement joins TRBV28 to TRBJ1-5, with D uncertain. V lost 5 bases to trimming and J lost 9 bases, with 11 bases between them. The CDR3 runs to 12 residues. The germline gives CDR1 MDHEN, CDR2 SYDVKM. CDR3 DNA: TGTGCCAGCAGTGCCCCTCGGAGGCCCCAGCATTTT. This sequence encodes CASSAPRRPQHF.

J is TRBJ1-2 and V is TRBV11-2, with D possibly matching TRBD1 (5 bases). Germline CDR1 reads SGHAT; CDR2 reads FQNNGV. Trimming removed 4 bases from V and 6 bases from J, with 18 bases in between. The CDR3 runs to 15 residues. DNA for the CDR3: TGTGCCAGCAGCTCACAACTCCCAGGGATTCATGGCTACACCTTC. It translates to CASSSQLPGIHGYTF.

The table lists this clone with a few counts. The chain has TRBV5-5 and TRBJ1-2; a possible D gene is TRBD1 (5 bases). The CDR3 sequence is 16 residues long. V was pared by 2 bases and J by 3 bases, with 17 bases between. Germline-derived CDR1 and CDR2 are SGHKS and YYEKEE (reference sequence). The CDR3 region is CASSFFSRGVDYGYTF. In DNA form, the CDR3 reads TGTGCCAGCAGCTTTTTTTCGCGGGGGGTCGACTATGGCTACACCTTC. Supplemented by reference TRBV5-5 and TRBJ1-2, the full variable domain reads DAGVTQSPTHLIKTRGQQVTLRCSPISGHKSVSWYQQVLGQGPQFIFQYYEKEERGRGNFPDRFSARQFPNYSSELNVNALLLGDSALYLCASSFFSRGVDYGYTFGSGTRLTVV.

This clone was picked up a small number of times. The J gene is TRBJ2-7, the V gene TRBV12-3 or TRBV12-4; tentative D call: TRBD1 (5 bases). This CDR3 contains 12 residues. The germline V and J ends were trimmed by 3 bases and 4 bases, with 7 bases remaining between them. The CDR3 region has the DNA TGTGCCAGCAGTTTGGGGCAGTACGAGCAGTACTTC. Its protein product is CASSLGQYEQYF.

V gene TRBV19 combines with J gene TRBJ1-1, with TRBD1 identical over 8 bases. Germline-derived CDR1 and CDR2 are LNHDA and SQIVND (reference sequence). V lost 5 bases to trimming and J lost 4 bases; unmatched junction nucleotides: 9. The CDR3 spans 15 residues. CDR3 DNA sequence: TGTGCCAGTAGTGCTTACAGGGGGTTGAGCACTGAAGCTTTCTTT. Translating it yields CASSAYRGLSTEAFF.

The CDR3 here is CASSSSASGYEQYF. In DNA, the CDR3 is TGTGCCAGCAGTTCCTCAGCTAGCGGGTACGAGCAGTACTTC. V gene TRBV6-5 combines with J gene TRBJ2-7, with 8 positions matching TRBD2. In germline, CDR1 is MNHEY, CDR2 SVGAGI. This CDR3 spans 14 amino acids. V shed 4 bases and J 4 bases; nucleotides not matched to a gene: 6.

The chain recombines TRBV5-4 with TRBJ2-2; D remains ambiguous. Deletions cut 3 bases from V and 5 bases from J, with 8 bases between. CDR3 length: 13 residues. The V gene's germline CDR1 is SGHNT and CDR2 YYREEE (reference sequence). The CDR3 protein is CASSSLVTGELFF. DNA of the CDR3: TGTGCCAGCAGCTCCCTAGTAACCGGGGAGCTGTTTTTT. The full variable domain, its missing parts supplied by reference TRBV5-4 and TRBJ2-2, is ETGVTQSPTHLIKTRGQQVTLRCSSQSGHNTVSWYQQALGQGPQFIFQYYREEENGRGNFPPRFSGLQFPNYSSELNVNALELDDSALYLCASSSLVTGELFFGEGSRLTVL.

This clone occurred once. This CDR3 is CAISDGGRGPNEQFF. The CDR3 DNA reads as TGTGCCATCAGTGATGGGGGGAGGGGCCCCAATGAGCAGTTCTTC. This chain joins TRBV10-3 and TRBJ2-1; TRBD2 agrees at 7 bases. The CDR3 totals 15 residues. The J segment lost 6 bases and the V segment lost 3 bases, leaving 8 bases of the junction unmatched. The germline V gene encodes CDR1 ENHRY and CDR2 SYGVKD.

CDR3 region: CASSPGTGGNEQYF. Here the CDR3 DNA reads TGTGCCAGCAGCCCCGGGACAGGGGGTAACGAGCAGTACTTC. This sequence joins TRBV4-2 and TRBJ2-7; 11 bases fit TRBD1. The CDR3 has 14 amino acids. Germline values: CDR1 LGHNA, CDR2 YNFKEQ. Germline trimming cut 4 bases from V and 5 bases from J; bases unmatched to any gene: 4.

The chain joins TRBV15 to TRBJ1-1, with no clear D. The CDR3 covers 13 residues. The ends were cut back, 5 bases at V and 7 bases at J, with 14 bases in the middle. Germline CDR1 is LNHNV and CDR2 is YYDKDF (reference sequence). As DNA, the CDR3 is TGTGCCACCAGCGGCTCTTCAGCGATTGAAGCTTTCTTT. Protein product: CATSGSSAIEAFF.

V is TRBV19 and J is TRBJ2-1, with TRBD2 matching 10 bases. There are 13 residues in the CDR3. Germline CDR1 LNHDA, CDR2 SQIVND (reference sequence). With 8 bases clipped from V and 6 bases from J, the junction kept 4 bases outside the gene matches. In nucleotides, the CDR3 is TGTGCCAGTTCTAGCGGGAGCATCAATGAGCAGTTCTTC. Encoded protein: CASSSGSINEQFF. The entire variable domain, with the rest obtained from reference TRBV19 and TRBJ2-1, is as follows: DGGITQSPKYLFRKEGQNVTLSCEQNLNHDAMYWYRQDPGQGLRLIYYSQIVNDFQKGDIAEGYSVSREKKESFPLTVTSAQKNPTAFYLCASSSGSINEQFFGPGTRLTVL.

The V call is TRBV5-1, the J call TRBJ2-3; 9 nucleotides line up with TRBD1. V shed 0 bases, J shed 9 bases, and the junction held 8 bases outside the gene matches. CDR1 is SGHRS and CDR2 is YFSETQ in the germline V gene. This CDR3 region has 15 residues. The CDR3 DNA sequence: TGCGCCAGCAGCTTGGGGACAGGGGCGACTTCCACGCAGTATTTT. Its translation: CASSLGTGATSTQYF.